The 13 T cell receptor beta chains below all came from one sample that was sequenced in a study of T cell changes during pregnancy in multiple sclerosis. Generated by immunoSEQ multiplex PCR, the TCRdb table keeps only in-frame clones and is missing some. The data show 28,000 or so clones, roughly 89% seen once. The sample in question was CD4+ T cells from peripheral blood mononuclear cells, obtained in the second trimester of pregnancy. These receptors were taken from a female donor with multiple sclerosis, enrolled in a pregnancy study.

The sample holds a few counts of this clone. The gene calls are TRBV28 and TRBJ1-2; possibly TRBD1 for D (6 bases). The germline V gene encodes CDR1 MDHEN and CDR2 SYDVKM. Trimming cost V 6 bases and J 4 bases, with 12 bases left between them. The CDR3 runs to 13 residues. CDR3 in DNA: TGTGCCAGCAGGACTTCAGGGGTCTATGGCTACACCTTC. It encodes CASRTSGVYGYTF.

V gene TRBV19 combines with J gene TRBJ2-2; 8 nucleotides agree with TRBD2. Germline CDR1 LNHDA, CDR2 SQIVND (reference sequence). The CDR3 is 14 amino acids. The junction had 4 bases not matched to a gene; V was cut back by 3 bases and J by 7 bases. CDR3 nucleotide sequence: TGTGCCAGTAGTATCACGGGGGGGAGCGGGGAGCTGTTTTTT. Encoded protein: CASSITGGSGELFF.

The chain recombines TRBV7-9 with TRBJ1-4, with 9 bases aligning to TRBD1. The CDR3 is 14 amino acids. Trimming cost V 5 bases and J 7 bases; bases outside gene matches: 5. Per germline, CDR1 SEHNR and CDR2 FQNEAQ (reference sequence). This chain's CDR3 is CASSLGQGAEKLFF. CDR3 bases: TGTGCCAGCAGCCTGGGACAGGGTGCTGAAAAACTGTTTTTT.

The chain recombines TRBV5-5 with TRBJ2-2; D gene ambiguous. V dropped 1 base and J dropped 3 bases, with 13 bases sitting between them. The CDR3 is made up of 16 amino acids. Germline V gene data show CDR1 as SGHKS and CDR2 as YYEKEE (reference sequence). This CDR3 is CASSLLGRRDTGELFF. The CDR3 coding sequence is TGTGCCAGCAGCTTGTTGGGCAGGCGAGACACCGGGGAGCTGTTTTTT.

The CDR3 DNA sequence: TGTGCCAGTTATCGGATCTCGGGCACTGAAGCTTTCTTT. This encodes CASYRISGTEAFF. The genes are TRBV6-5 and TRBJ1-1; unclear D gene. This CDR3 is built from 13 residues. Trimming removed 9 bases from V and 4 bases from J, with 15 bases in between. Looked up from germline, CDR1 is MNHEY and CDR2 is SVGAGI.

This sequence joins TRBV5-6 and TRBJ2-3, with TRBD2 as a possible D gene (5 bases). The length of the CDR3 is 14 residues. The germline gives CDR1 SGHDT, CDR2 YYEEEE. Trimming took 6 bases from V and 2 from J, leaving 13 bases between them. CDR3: CASTHAGNTDTQYF. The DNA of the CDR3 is TGTGCCAGCACCCACGCCGGGAACACAGATACGCAGTATTTT.

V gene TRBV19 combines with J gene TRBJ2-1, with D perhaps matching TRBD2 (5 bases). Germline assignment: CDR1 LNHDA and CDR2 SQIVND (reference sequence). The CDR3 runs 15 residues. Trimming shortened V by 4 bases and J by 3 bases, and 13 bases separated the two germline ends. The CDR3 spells CASSKGSANYNEQFF. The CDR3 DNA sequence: TGTGCCAGTAGTAAAGGTAGCGCCAACTACAATGAGCAGTTCTTC.

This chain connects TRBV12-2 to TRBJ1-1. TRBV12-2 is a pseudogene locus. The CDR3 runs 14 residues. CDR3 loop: CASPGGGKGTEAFF. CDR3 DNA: TGTGCAAGTCCCGGGGGGGGTAAGGGCACTGAAGCTTTCTTT.

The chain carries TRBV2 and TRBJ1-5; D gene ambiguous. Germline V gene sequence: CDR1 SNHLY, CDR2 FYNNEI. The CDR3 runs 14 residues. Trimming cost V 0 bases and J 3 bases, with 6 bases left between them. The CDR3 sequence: CASSEASSNQPQHF. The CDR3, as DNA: TGTGCCAGCAGTGAAGCGTCGTCCAATCAGCCCCAGCATTTT.

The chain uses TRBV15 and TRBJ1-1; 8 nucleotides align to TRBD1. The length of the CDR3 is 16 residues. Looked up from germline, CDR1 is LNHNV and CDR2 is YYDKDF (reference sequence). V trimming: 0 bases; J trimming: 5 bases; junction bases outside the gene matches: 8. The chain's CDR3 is CATSRDPWTGRTEAFF. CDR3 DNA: TGTGCCACCAGCAGAGATCCTTGGACAGGGCGAACTGAAGCTTTCTTT.

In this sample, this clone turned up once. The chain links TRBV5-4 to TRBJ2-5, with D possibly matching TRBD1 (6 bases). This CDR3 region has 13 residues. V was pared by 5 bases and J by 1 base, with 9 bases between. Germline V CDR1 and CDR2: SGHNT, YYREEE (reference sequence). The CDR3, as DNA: TGTGCCAGCAGACAGGGCCCCCAAGAGACCCAGTACTTC. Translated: CASRQGPQETQYF.

This CDR3 reads CASLAGNTGELFF. CDR3 bases: TGTGCCAGCCTGGCAGGGAACACCGGGGAGCTGTTTTTT. The chain carries TRBV2 and TRBJ2-2; D unresolved. Germline V gene lookup returns CDR1 SNHLY and CDR2 FYNNEI. The CDR3 totals 13 residues. The V gene lost 8 bases and the J gene lost 1 base, with 8 bases spanning the gap.

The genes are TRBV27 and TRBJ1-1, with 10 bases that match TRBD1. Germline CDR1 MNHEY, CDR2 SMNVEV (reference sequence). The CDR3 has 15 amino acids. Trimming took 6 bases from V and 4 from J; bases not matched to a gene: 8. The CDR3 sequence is CASSPLGQGGTEAFF. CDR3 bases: TGTGCCAGCAGCCCTCTTGGACAGGGGGGCACTGAAGCTTTCTTT.